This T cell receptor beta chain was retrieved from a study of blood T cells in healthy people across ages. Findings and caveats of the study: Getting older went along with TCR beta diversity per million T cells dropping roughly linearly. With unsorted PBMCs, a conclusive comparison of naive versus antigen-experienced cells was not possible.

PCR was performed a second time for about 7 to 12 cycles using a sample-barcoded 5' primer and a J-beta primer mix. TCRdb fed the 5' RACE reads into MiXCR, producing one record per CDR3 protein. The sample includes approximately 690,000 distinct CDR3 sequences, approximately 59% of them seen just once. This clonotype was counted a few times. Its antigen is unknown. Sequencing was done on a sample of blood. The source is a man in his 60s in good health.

The CDR3 sequence is CASTRGGTQETQYF. CDR3 sequence (DNA): TGTGCCAGCACCCGGGGGGGGACTCAAGAGACCCAGTACTTC. The gene calls are TRBV4-2 and TRBJ2-5, with 8 bases fitting TRBD2. Germline CDR1 reads LGHNA; CDR2 reads YNFKEQ. Trimming cost V 7 bases and J 2 bases; bases outside gene matches: 6. There are 14 residues in the CDR3.